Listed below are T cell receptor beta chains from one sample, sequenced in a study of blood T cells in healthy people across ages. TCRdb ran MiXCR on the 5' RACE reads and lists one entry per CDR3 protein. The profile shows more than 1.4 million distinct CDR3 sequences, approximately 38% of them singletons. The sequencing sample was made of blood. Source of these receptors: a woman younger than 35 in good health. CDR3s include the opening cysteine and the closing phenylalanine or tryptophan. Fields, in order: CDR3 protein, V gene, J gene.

cdr3_aa: CASSYSGSGTYNEQYF; v_call: TRBV6-5; j_call: TRBJ2-5
cdr3_aa: CASSEALGTVPYEQYF; v_call: TRBV6-1; j_call: -
cdr3_aa: CASSARTAMNTEAFF; v_call: TRBV6-1; j_call: TRBJ1-1
cdr3_aa: CASSQRPSPSSYNEQFF; v_call: TRBV4-3; j_call: TRBJ2-1
cdr3_aa: CASSGSQGKAGELFF; v_call: TRBV12-3/TRBV12-4; j_call: TRBJ2-2
cdr3_aa: CASSPRGLPYGYTF; v_call: TRBV11-2; j_call: TRBJ1-2
cdr3_aa: CASKEQGAYNEQFF; v_call: TRBV6-7; j_call: TRBJ2-1
cdr3_aa: CSAGTAGYNEQFF; v_call: TRBV20-1; j_call: TRBJ2-1
cdr3_aa: CASSRGRDPNEQFF; v_call: TRBV6-2/TRBV6-3; j_call: TRBJ2-1
cdr3_aa: CASSRVPDTQYF; v_call: TRBV28; j_call: TRBJ2-3
cdr3_aa: CASHRAGVQFF; v_call: TRBV30; j_call: TRBJ2-1
cdr3_aa: CASSLARGGTEAFF; v_call: TRBV7-9; j_call: TRBJ1-1
cdr3_aa: CASSPGQGASLEETQYF; v_call: TRBV18; j_call: TRBJ2-5
cdr3_aa: CASSLWGPPREQFF; v_call: TRBV27; j_call: TRBJ2-1
cdr3_aa: CASGLTKTGVVQETQYF; v_call: TRBV12-5; j_call: TRBJ2-5
cdr3_aa: CASSYRGSAYGYTF; v_call: TRBV6-5; j_call: TRBJ1-2
cdr3_aa: CASSQSYNEQFF; v_call: TRBV3-1; j_call: TRBJ2-1
cdr3_aa: CSARTDSGSYSYEQYF; v_call: TRBV20-1; j_call: TRBJ2-7
cdr3_aa: CASSLGGRGTEAFF; v_call: TRBV27; j_call: TRBJ1-1
cdr3_aa: CAWSIGRYEQYF; v_call: TRBV30; j_call: TRBJ2-7
cdr3_aa: CASRGTSGSDNEQYF; v_call: TRBV7-2; j_call: -
cdr3_aa: CASSEQGTTTEAFF; v_call: TRBV2; j_call: TRBJ1-1
cdr3_aa: CASSPDRTASYNEQFF; v_call: TRBV6-5; j_call: TRBJ2-1
cdr3_aa: CASSLASRGASSSYEQYF; v_call: TRBV5-1; j_call: TRBJ2-7
cdr3_aa: CASSKDPTGLNTEAFF; v_call: TRBV5-1; j_call: TRBJ1-1
cdr3_aa: CASSWVGTQTFYEQYF; v_call: TRBV12-3/TRBV12-4; j_call: TRBJ2-7
cdr3_aa: CAITDTGTSLYEQYF; v_call: TRBV10-3; j_call: TRBJ2-7
cdr3_aa: CASSRRPDAREQYF; v_call: TRBV28; j_call: TRBJ2-7
cdr3_aa: CASGASVTNNEQFF; v_call: TRBV9; j_call: TRBJ2-1
cdr3_aa: CASLSGLTGDEQYF; v_call: TRBV6-5; j_call: TRBJ2-7
cdr3_aa: CASSEARGPVRTHEQYF; v_call: TRBV6-1; j_call: TRBJ2-7
cdr3_aa: CASTRGQNTGELFF; v_call: TRBV2; j_call: TRBJ2-2
cdr3_aa: CAISEPDGGRNYGYTF; v_call: TRBV10-3; j_call: TRBJ1-2
cdr3_aa: CASSLDSSGTSYYEQYF; v_call: TRBV5-1; j_call: TRBJ2-7
cdr3_aa: CASSITGIGEQFF; v_call: TRBV5-1; j_call: TRBJ2-1
cdr3_aa: CASDDPGRTEAFF; v_call: TRBV5-1; j_call: TRBJ1-1
cdr3_aa: CSAPQGWETQYF; v_call: TRBV20-1; j_call: TRBJ2-5
cdr3_aa: CASSLGTGEGYTF; v_call: TRBV18; j_call: TRBJ1-2
cdr3_aa: CAWSVGGGTQYF; v_call: TRBV30; j_call: TRBJ2-3
cdr3_aa: CASSYTGVADTQYF; v_call: TRBV6-6; j_call: TRBJ2-3
cdr3_aa: CASSTAPGQGWKNIQYF; v_call: TRBV12-3/TRBV12-4; j_call: TRBJ2-4
cdr3_aa: CSANRPAGSYNEQYF; v_call: TRBV20-1; j_call: -
cdr3_aa: CASSQETQRGGDEQFF; v_call: TRBV4-2; j_call: TRBJ2-1
cdr3_aa: CARSSHYEQYF; v_call: TRBV5-1; j_call: TRBJ2-7
cdr3_aa: CASSEEVVNNEQFF; v_call: TRBV2; j_call: TRBJ2-1
cdr3_aa: CASSLNGLYEQYF; v_call: TRBV11-2; j_call: -